The sequence of this T cell receptor beta chain was determined in a study of Graves' ophthalmopathy and Graves' hyperthyroidism. The authors amplified TCR beta CDR3 regions, and they did so from RNA transcripts for repertoire sequencing. The library came from an HTBI-primed first-round RT-PCR and a second-round multiplex PCR. One entry per CDR3 protein, called by TCRdb with MiXCR from the multiplex PCR reads. The sample yields 300,000 to 350,000 distinct CDR3 sequences, under 20% seen once. Pregnant or lactating patients and those with other autoimmune diseases or uncontrolled infections were excluded. The CDR3 spans 12 residues. V lost 5 bases to trimming and J lost 4 bases; unmatched junction nucleotides: 1. Germline loops: CDR1 LNHNV, CDR2 YYDKDF (reference sequence). Ten or more counts support this clonotype.

The chain is built from TRBV15 and TRBJ2-7; 8 bases align to TRBD2. Sequenced sample: peripheral blood. The clonotype comes from an adult man with Graves' ophthalmopathy. The CDR3 here is CATSRGGYEQYF. As DNA, the CDR3 is TGTGCCACCAGCCGGGGGGGGTACGAGCAGTACTTC. Full variable domain (outside the CDR3, taken from reference TRBV15 and TRBJ2-7): DAMVIQNPRYQVTQFGKPVTLSCSQTLNHNVMYWYQQKSSQAPKLLFHYYDKDFNNEADTPDNFQSRRPNTSFCFLDIRSPGLGDTAMYLCATSRGGYEQYFGPGTRLTVT.